Listed below are T cell receptor beta chains from one sample, sequenced in a study of blood T cell repertoires in COVID-19. Data came from immunoSEQ multiplex PCR; TCRdb stores just in-frame clones and leaves some out. The table has some 58,000 clones, around 93% seen once; the top ten hold 4.6%. The sample comprised peripheral blood. The source is a man in his forties or fifties with active COVID-19. CDR3s include the opening cysteine and the closing phenylalanine or tryptophan. The D gene is left open where the match is weak. The size field is filled for only some rows; it gives once, few, many or a size class.

d_gene	abundance	v_gene	j_gene	CDR3nt	CDR3aa
TRBD1	-	TRBV7-2	TRBJ1-2	TGTGCCAGCAGAGACAGGGGGCTGGGTGGCTACACCTTC	CASRDRGLGGYTF
TRBD1	few	TRBV6-5	TRBJ2-2	TGTGCCAGCAGTTCGAGGACAGGGACCGGGGAGCTGTTTTTT	CASSSRTGTGELFF
-	-	TRBV7-9	TRBJ1-1	TGTGCCAGCAGCTTAGCGGAGACTCCTGAAGCTTTCTTT	CASSLAETPEAFF
TRBD2	-	TRBV2	TRBJ2-7	TGTGCCAGCAGTTGGGGCGGGGGGACCTACGAGCAGTACTTC	CASSWGGGTYEQYF
TRBD2	-	TRBV15	TRBJ2-2	TGTGCCACCAGCCTAGCGGGGGGGCACACCGGGGAGCTGTTTTTT	CATSLAGGHTGELFF
TRBD2	-	TRBV5-5	TRBJ2-7	TGTGCCAGCAGTTATCTAGCGGATAGCTCCTACGAGCAGTACTTC	CASSYLADSSYEQYF
TRBD1	-	TRBV5-1	TRBJ2-2	TGCGCCAGCAGCTGGGGACAGGGGGGTTCGGCCGGGGAGCTGTTTTTT	CASSWGQGGSAGELFF
-	-	TRBV4-1	TRBJ2-2	TGCGCCAGCAGCCACGACACCGCGAACACCGGGGAGCTGTTTTTT	CASSHDTANTGELFF
-	-	TRBV3-1/TRBV3-2	TRBJ1-5	TGTGCCAGCAGCCAAGGAGGACAGAGCAATCAGCCCCAGCATTTT	CASSQGGQSNQPQHF
TRBD1	-	TRBV11-3	TRBJ2-1	TGTGCCAGCAGCCTGGACAGGGTACGGACCTACAATGAGCAGTTCTTC	CASSLDRVRTYNEQFF
-	-	TRBV5-1	TRBJ2-3	TGCGCCAGCAGCTTTTATCCAGATACGCAGTATTTT	CASSFYPDTQYF
-	few	TRBV19	TRBJ1-3	TGTGCCAGTAGTATTCAGGGAACGACGCCTGGAAACACCATATATTTT	CASSIQGTTPGNTIYF
-	-	TRBV6-5	TRBJ2-4	TGTGCCAGCAGGGAGGCCCCTACTGTTTCAGGCCAGTACTTC	CASREAPTVSGQYF
TRBD2	-	TRBV5-4	TRBJ2-1	TGTGCCAGCAGCTTCGGGGGGGATTCCTACAATGAGCAGTTCTTC	CASSFGGDSYNEQFF
-	-	TRBV5-1	TRBJ1-1	TGCGCCAGCAGCTTGGGTTGGGAGATGAACACTGAAGCTTTCTTT	CASSLGWEMNTEAFF
TRBD1	-	TRBV3-1/TRBV3-2	TRBJ2-2	TGTGCCAGCAGCCATCCTACAGGGGGAAGAAACACCGGGGAGCTGTTTTTT	CASSHPTGGRNTGELFF
TRBD1	-	TRBV10-3	TRBJ1-1	TGTGCCATCAGGGACAGGGGAATCAACACTGAAGCTTTCTTT	CAIRDRGINTEAFF
-	-	TRBV9	TRBJ2-2	TGTGCCAGCAGCGTCGAATCGGCCGGGGAGCTGTTTTTT	CASSVESAGELFF
-	few	TRBV5-4	TRBJ2-1	TGTGCCAGCAGCCGCCATACTCCGAGCTCCTACAATGAGCAGTTCTTC	CASSRHTPSSYNEQFF
-	-	TRBV10-3	TRBJ1-6	TGTGCCATCAGTGGTGCAGGGGTGGTTAATTCACCCCTCCACTTT	CAISGAGVVNSPLHF
TRBD2	once	TRBV2	TRBJ2-7	TGTGCCAGCAGTGGGACTAGCGGGACCTACGAGCAGTACTTC	CASSGTSGTYEQYF
TRBD1	-	TRBV9	TRBJ2-7	TGTGCCAGCAGCGTCCAACGGACAGGGGGCGAGCAGTACTTC	CASSVQRTGGEQYF
-	-	TRBV9	TRBJ2-5	TGTGCCAGCAGCGTCGGGGGTTTAGAGACCCAGTACTTC	CASSVGGLETQYF
TRBD1	-	TRBV27	TRBJ2-5	TGTGCCAGCAGTACCGGGACAGGGGGCGCAGAGACCCAGTACTTC	CASSTGTGGAETQYF
TRBD2	-	TRBV7-9	TRBJ2-1	TGTGCCAGCAGCTCCGGGACTAGCGGGAGGCCAGCCCCCAATGAGCAGTTCTTC	CASSSGTSGRPAPNEQFF
TRBD2	-	TRBV7-9	TRBJ2-1	TGTGCCAGCAGCTTAGTCGTCGCGGGGGGGCTTAATGAGCAGTTCTTC	CASSLVVAGGLNEQFF
-	-	TRBV27	TRBJ1-2	TGTGCCAGCAGCGCAGATCTCTATGGCTACACCTTC	CASSADLYGYTF
-	-	TRBV7-8	TRBJ1-1	TGTGCCAGCAGCTTAGAGGCGGGCGCCGGCACTGAAGCTTTCTTT	CASSLEAGAGTEAFF
TRBD1	-	TRBV4-2	TRBJ1-5	TGTGCCAGCAGCCAAGCGCAGGGGGCGATCAGCAATCAGCCCCAGCATTTT	CASSQAQGAISNQPQHF
-	-	TRBV7-9	TRBJ1-2	TGTGCCAGCAGCCCAAGATGGGACACCCGTTCCTGCACCTTC	CASSPRWDTRSCTF
-	-	TRBV30	TRBJ1-2	TGTGCCTGGAGTCCTCCGGGGGGGCGCTTCTATGGCTACACCTTC	CAWSPPGGRFYGYTF
TRBD1	-	TRBV28	TRBJ1-6	TGTGCCAGCAGTTTCGGGGACAGGGGGTCTAATTCACCCCTCCACTTT	CASSFGDRGSNSPLHF
-	-	TRBV5-6	TRBJ2-7	TGTGCCAGCAGCTCCGCCACACTCCAGGGTACCGAGCAGTACTTC	CASSSATLQGTEQYF
TRBD1	-	TRBV16	TRBJ2-1	TGTGCCAGCAGCCAAGGAGGGACAGGAAGTTACAATGAGCAGTTCTTC	CASSQGGTGSYNEQFF
TRBD2	-	TRBV6-2/TRBV6-3	TRBJ2-3	TGTGCCAGCAGTTACCCCATGATAGCGGGGGCCACAGATACGCAGTATTTT	CASSYPMIAGATDTQYF
TRBD1	-	TRBV24-1	TRBJ1-2	TGTGCCACCAGTGATACCGGGACAGCGTATGGCTACACCTTC	CATSDTGTAYGYTF
TRBD2	once	TRBV27	TRBJ2-7	TGTGCCAGCAGTTTACGGGCTAGCGGGAGATTCTACGAGCAGTACTTC	CASSLRASGRFYEQYF